The clone carrying this T cell receptor beta chain came up once. The antigen is not known. This sample stems from a study of cytomegalovirus exposure and HLA in healthy donors. Study-level points and caveats: Presence/absence analyses assumed roughly uniform sequencing depth across donors, which may not hold. Exclusion applied to some V segments, including TRBV6-2 and TRBV6-3, as they were indistinguishable. The classifier was said to identify cytomegalovirus status with high specificity and sensitivity.

The PCR used 60 Vbeta and 13 Jbeta primers. Assay: immunoSEQ multiplex PCR; the TCRdb copy retains only in-frame clones and omits some. The sample has 90,000 to 120,000 clones, about 80% seen once. Germline V CDR1 and CDR2: LGHNA, YNFKEQ. This CDR3 is built from 16 residues. V was pared by 3 bases and J by 5 bases, with 9 bases of the junction left unmatched. This chain links TRBV4-2 with TRBJ2-1; 8 nucleotides agree with TRBD2. This receptor was obtained from a female donor in good health and CMV-seropositive. Sequenced input: PBMCs. This chain's CDR3 is CASSQATSGIDNEQFF. CDR3 in DNA: TGTGCCAGCAGCCAGGCTACTAGCGGTATAGACAATGAGCAGTTCTTC.